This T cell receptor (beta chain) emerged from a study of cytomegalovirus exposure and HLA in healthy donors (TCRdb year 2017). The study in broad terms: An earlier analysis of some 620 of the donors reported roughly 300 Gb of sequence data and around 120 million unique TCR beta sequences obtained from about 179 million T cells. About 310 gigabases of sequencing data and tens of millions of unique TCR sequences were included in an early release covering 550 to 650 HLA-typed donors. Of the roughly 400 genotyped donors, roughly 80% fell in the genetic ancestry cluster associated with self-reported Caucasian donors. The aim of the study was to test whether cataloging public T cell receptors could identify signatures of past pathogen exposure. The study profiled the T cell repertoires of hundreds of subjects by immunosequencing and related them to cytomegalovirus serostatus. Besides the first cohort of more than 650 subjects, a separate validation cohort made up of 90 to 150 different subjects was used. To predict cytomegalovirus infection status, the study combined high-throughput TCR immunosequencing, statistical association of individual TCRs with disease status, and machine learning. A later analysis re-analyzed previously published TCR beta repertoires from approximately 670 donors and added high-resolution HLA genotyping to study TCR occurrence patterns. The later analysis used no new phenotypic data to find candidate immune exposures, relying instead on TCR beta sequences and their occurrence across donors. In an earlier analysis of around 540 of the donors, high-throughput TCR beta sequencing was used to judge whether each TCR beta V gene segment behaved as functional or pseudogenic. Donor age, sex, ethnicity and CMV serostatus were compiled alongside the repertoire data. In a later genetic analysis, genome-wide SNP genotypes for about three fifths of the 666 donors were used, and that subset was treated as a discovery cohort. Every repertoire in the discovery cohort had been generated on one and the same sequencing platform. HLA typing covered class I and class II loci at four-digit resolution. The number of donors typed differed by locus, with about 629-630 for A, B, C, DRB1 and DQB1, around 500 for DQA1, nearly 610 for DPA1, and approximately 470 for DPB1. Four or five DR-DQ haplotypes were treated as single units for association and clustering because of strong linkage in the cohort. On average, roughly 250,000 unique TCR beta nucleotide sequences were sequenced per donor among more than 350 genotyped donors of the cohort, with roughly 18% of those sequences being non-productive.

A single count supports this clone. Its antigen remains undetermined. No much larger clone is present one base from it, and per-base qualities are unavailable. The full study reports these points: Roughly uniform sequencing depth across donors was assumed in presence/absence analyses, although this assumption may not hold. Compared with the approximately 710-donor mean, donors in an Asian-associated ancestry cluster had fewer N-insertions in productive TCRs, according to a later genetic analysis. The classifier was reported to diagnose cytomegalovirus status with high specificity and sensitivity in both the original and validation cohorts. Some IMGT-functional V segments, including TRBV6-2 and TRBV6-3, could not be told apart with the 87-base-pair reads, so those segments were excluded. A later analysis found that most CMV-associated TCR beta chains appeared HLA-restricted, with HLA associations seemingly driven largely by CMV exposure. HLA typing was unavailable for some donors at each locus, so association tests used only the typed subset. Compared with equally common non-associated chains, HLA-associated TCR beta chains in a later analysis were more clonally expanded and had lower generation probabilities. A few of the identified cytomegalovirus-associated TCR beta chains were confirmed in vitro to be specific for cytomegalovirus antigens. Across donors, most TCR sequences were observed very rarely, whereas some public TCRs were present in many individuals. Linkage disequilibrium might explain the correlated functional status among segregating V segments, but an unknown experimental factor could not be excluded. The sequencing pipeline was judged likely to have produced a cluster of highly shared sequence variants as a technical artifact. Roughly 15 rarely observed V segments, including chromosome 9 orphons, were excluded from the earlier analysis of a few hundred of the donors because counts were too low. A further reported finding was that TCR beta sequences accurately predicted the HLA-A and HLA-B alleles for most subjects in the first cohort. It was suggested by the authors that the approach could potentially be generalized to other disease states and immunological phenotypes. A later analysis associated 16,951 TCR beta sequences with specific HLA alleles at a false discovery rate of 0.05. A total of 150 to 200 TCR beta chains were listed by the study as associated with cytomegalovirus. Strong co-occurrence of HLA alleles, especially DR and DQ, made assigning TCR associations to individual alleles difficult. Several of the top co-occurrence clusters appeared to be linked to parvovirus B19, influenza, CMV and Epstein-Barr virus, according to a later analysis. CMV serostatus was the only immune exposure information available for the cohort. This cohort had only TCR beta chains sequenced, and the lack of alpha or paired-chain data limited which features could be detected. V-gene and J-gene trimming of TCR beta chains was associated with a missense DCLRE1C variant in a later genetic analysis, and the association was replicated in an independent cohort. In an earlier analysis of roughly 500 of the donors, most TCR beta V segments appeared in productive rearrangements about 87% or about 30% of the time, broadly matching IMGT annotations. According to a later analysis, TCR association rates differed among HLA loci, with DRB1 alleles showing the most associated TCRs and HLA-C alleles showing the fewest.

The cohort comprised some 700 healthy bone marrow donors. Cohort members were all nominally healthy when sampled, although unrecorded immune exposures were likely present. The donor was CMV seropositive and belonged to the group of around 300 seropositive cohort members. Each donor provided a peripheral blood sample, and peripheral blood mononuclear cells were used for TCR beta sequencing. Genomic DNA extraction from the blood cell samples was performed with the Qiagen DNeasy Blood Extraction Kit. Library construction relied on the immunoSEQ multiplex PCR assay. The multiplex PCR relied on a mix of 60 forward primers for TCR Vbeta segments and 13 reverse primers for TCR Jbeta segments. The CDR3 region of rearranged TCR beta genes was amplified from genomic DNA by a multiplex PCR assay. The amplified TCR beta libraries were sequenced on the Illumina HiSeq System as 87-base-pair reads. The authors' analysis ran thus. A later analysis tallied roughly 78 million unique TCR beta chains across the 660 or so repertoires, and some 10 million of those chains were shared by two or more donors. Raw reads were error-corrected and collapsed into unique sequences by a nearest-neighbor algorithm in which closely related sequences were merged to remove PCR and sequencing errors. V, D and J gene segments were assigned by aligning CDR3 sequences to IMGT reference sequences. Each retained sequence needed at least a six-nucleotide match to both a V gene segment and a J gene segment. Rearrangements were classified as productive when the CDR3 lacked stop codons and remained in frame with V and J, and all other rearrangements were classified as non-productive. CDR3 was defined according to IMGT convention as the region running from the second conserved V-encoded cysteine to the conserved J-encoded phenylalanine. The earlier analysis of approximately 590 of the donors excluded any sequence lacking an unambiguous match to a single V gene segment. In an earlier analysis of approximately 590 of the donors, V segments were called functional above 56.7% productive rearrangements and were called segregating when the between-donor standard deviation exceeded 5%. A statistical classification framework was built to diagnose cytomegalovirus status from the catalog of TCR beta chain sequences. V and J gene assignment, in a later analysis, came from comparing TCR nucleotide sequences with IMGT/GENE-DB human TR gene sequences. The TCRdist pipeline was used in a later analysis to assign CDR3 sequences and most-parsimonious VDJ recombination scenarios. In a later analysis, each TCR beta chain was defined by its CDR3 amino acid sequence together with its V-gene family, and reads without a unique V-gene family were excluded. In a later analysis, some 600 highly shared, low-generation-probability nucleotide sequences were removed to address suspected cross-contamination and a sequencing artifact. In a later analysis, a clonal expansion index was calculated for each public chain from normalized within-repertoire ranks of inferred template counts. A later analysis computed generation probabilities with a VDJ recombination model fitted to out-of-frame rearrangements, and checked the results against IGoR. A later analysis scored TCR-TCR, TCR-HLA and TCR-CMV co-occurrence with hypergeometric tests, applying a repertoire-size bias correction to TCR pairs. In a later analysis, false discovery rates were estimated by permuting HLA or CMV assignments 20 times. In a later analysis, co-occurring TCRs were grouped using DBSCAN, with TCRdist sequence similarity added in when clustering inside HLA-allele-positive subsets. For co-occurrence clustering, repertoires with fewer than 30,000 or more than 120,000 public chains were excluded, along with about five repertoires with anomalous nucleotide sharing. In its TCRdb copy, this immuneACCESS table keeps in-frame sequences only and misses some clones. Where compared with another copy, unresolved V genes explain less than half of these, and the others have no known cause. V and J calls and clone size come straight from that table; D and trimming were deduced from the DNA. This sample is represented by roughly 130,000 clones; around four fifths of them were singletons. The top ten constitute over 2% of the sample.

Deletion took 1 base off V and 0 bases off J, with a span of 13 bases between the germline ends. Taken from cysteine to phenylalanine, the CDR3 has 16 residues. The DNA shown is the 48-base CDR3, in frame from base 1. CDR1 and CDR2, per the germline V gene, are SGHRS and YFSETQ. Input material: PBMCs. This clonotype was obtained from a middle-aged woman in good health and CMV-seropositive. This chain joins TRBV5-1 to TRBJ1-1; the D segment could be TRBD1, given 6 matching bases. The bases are TGCGCCAGCAGCTTGTCTACAGGGTACATGAACACTGAAGCTTTCTTT. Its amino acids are CASSLSTGYMNTEAFF.